The clone carrying this T cell receptor (beta chain) was counted a few times. Profiling relied on immunoSEQ multiplex PCR, and the TCRdb table lists in-frame clones only, not all of them. Among hundreds of thousands of clones listed, 88% were seen once. The CDR3 extends over 12 amino acids. Trimming shortened V by 4 bases and J by 8 bases, and 9 bases separated the two germline ends. Looked up from germline, CDR1 is LNHDA and CDR2 is SQIVND (reference sequence). The record originates from a study of blood T cell repertoires in COVID-19. The clonotype originates from a man older than 75 with acute or convalescent COVID-19. Material for sequencing was peripheral blood. The chain couples TRBV19 to TRBJ2-1; perhaps TRBD2 as D (5 bases). The CDR3 here is CASSTGWDEQFF. In DNA form, the CDR3 reads TGTGCCAGTAGTACGGGATGGGATGAGCAGTTCTTC.